This is a list of T cell receptor beta chains from one sample in a study of CD8 T cells in Susac syndrome. TCRdb re-called the immunoSEQ multiplex PCR reads with MiXCR, one entry per CDR3 protein. Among approximately 180,000 distinct CDR3 sequences listed, about 94% were seen once. The sequenced sample was CD4+ T cells from PBMCs. The receptors shown here come from a human donor with multiple sclerosis. CDR3s include the opening cysteine and the closing phenylalanine or tryptophan. The D gene is left open where the match is weak. A clone size is listed for some rows: how often the clone was seen (once, few, many), or a class if it is expanded.

clone_size: -
j_call: TRBJ2-7
v_call: TRBV12-3/TRBV12-4
d_call: -
cdr3_aa: CASSLAGRVHDEQYF
cdr3_nt: TGTGCCAGCAGTTTAGCCGGGAGAGTTCACGACGAGCAGTACTTC

clone_size: -
j_call: TRBJ1-1
v_call: TRBV30
d_call: -
cdr3_aa: CAWSGTLNTEAFF
cdr3_nt: TGTGCCTGGAGTGGGACCTTGAACACTGAAGCTTTCTTT

clone_size: once
j_call: TRBJ1-1
v_call: TRBV5-1
d_call: TRBD1
cdr3_aa: CASSLTTGARTEAFF
cdr3_nt: TGCGCCAGCAGCTTGACCACAGGGGCTCGAACTGAAGCTTTCTTT

clone_size: -
j_call: TRBJ1-5
v_call: TRBV12-3/TRBV12-4
d_call: -
cdr3_aa: CASTSRGGNSNQPQHF
cdr3_nt: TGTGCCAGCACCTCACGGGGAGGCAATAGCAATCAGCCCCAGCATTTT

clone_size: -
j_call: TRBJ2-5
v_call: TRBV11-2
d_call: TRBD2
cdr3_aa: CASSPREVETQYF
cdr3_nt: TGTGCCAGCAGCCCCCGGGAGGTGGAGACCCAGTACTTC

clone_size: -
j_call: TRBJ1-2
v_call: TRBV30
d_call: -
cdr3_aa: CAWSRTLGGYTF
cdr3_nt: TGTGCCTGGAGTAGGACGTTAGGGGGCTACACCTTC

clone_size: -
j_call: TRBJ1-1
v_call: TRBV20-1
d_call: -
cdr3_aa: CSARWRLDWLMNTEAFF
cdr3_nt: TGCAGTGCTAGATGGAGGTTGGATTGGCTGATGAACACTGAAGCTTTCTTT

clone_size: -
j_call: TRBJ1-2
v_call: TRBV10-3
d_call: -
cdr3_aa: CAISDLTGRYGYTF
cdr3_nt: TGTGCCATCAGTGATTTGACAGGCCGCTATGGCTACACCTTC

clone_size: once
j_call: TRBJ1-2
v_call: TRBV3-1
d_call: -
cdr3_aa: CASSQAPSGYGYTF
cdr3_nt: TGTGCCAGCAGCCAAGCGCCCTCAGGGTACGGCTACACCTTC

clone_size: -
j_call: TRBJ2-2
v_call: TRBV15
d_call: -
cdr3_aa: CATSRAIGQLNTGELFF
cdr3_nt: TGTGCCACCAGCAGGGCGATCGGACAGCTTAACACCGGGGAGCTGTTTTTT

clone_size: -
j_call: TRBJ1-1
v_call: TRBV29-1
d_call: -
cdr3_aa: CSVEKGLNTEAFF
cdr3_nt: TGCAGCGTTGAGAAGGGGTTGAACACTGAAGCTTTCTTT

clone_size: -
j_call: TRBJ2-1
v_call: TRBV3-1
d_call: -
cdr3_aa: CASSPGYNEQFF
cdr3_nt: TGTGCCAGCAGCCCGGGGTACAATGAGCAGTTCTTC

clone_size: -
j_call: TRBJ2-7
v_call: TRBV28
d_call: -
cdr3_aa: CASSFLGAYEQYF
cdr3_nt: TGTGCCAGCAGTTTCTTAGGAGCTTACGAGCAGTACTTC

clone_size: -
j_call: TRBJ1-2
v_call: TRBV7-2
d_call: -
cdr3_aa: CASSTRDPGGYGYTF
cdr3_nt: TGTGCCAGCAGCACCCGGGACCCGGGGGGCTATGGCTACACCTTC

clone_size: -
j_call: TRBJ1-6
v_call: TRBV5-1
d_call: -
cdr3_aa: CASSLPGASPLHF
cdr3_nt: TGCGCCAGCAGCTTGCCAGGGGCTTCACCCCTCCACTTT

clone_size: once
j_call: TRBJ2-1
v_call: TRBV9
d_call: -
cdr3_aa: CASSPPRGGLFF
cdr3_nt: TGTGCCAGCAGCCCCCCCCGGGGTGGTTTGTTCTTC

clone_size: -
j_call: TRBJ2-2
v_call: TRBV7-9
d_call: TRBD1
cdr3_aa: CASSFDRAPNTGELFF
cdr3_nt: TGTGCCAGCAGCTTCGACAGGGCTCCGAACACCGGGGAGCTGTTTTTT

clone_size: once
j_call: TRBJ1-2
v_call: TRBV28
d_call: TRBD1
cdr3_aa: CASWTGNYGYTF
cdr3_nt: TGTGCCAGCTGGACAGGGAACTATGGCTACACCTTC

clone_size: once
j_call: TRBJ2-7
v_call: TRBV20-1
d_call: TRBD2
cdr3_aa: CSARVERRGLAYEQYF
cdr3_nt: TGCAGTGCTAGAGTGGAGAGGCGGGGGTTGGCCTACGAGCAGTACTTC

clone_size: -
j_call: TRBJ2-3
v_call: TRBV29-1
d_call: TRBD2
cdr3_aa: CSGGGRALSPDTQYF
cdr3_nt: TGCAGCGGAGGAGGGAGGGCGCTTTCGCCAGATACGCAGTATTTT

clone_size: -
j_call: TRBJ2-1
v_call: TRBV5-6
d_call: TRBD2
cdr3_aa: CASSLASGGNIWQFF
cdr3_nt: TGTGCCAGCAGCTTGGCCAGCGGGGGGAACATCTGGCAGTTCTTC

clone_size: -
j_call: TRBJ2-7
v_call: TRBV10-3
d_call: TRBD1
cdr3_aa: CAISESRTGPYEQYF
cdr3_nt: TGTGCCATCAGTGAATCGAGGACAGGACCCTACGAGCAGTACTTC

clone_size: -
j_call: TRBJ2-5
v_call: TRBV29-1
d_call: -
cdr3_aa: CSVGGAGTRAPETQYF
cdr3_nt: TGCAGCGTTGGGGGGGCGGGGACAAGGGCCCCAGAGACCCAGTACTTC

clone_size: -
j_call: TRBJ1-1
v_call: TRBV7-9
d_call: -
cdr3_aa: CASSLDSPEAFF
cdr3_nt: TGTGCCAGCAGCTTAGATTCCCCTGAAGCTTTCTTT

clone_size: -
j_call: TRBJ1-2
v_call: TRBV12-3/TRBV12-4
d_call: TRBD1
cdr3_aa: CASRASGTAFAGYTF
cdr3_nt: TGTGCCAGCAGGGCGTCCGGGACAGCCTTCGCTGGCTACACCTTC

clone_size: -
j_call: TRBJ2-1
v_call: TRBV20-1
d_call: -
cdr3_aa: CSANRGVSTENEQFF
cdr3_nt: TGCAGTGCTAACCGAGGGGTTTCGACGGAGAATGAGCAGTTCTTC

clone_size: -
j_call: TRBJ1-2
v_call: TRBV30
d_call: -
cdr3_aa: CACSLSGGYTF
cdr3_nt: TGTGCCTGTTCCCTCTCGGGTGGCTACACCTTC

clone_size: once
j_call: TRBJ1-6
v_call: TRBV24-1
d_call: -
cdr3_aa: CALRYGDIGSPLHF
cdr3_nt: TGTGCCCTACGATATGGGGACATTGGTTCACCCCTCCACTTT

clone_size: -
j_call: TRBJ1-1
v_call: TRBV4-3
d_call: -
cdr3_aa: CASSQELDLTEAFF
cdr3_nt: TGCGCCAGCAGCCAAGAGTTAGACCTCACTGAAGCTTTCTTT

clone_size: -
j_call: TRBJ1-1
v_call: TRBV5-1
d_call: -
cdr3_aa: CASSLMGASTEAFF
cdr3_nt: TGCGCCAGCAGCTTGATGGGCGCGAGTACTGAAGCTTTCTTT

clone_size: -
j_call: TRBJ2-5
v_call: TRBV24-1
d_call: TRBD1
cdr3_aa: CATSDPGQGQETQYF
cdr3_nt: TGTGCCACCAGTGATCCGGGACAGGGTCAAGAGACCCAGTACTTC

clone_size: -
j_call: TRBJ2-1
v_call: TRBV20-1
d_call: -
cdr3_aa: CSASPNLGSYNEQFF
cdr3_nt: TGCAGTGCTAGCCCAAATCTCGGCTCCTACAATGAGCAGTTCTTC

clone_size: -
j_call: TRBJ2-2
v_call: TRBV3-1
d_call: -
cdr3_aa: CASSHPRLGTGELFF
cdr3_nt: TGTGCCAGCAGCCACCCAAGACTAGGCACCGGGGAGCTGTTTTTT

clone_size: -
j_call: TRBJ1-1
v_call: TRBV2
d_call: -
cdr3_aa: CASSSTGRVTEAFF
cdr3_nt: TGTGCCAGCAGCAGCACAGGGAGAGTCACTGAAGCTTTCTTT

clone_size: -
j_call: TRBJ1-2
v_call: TRBV28
d_call: TRBD1
cdr3_aa: CASRLQGENYGYTF
cdr3_nt: TGTGCCAGCAGACTACAGGGGGAGAACTATGGCTACACCTTC

clone_size: -
j_call: TRBJ2-5
v_call: TRBV28
d_call: TRBD2
cdr3_aa: CASSLLAGVETQYF
cdr3_nt: TGTGCCAGCAGTTTACTAGCGGGGGTCGAGACCCAGTACTTC

clone_size: -
j_call: TRBJ1-2
v_call: TRBV18
d_call: -
cdr3_aa: CASSPPAPVNFNYGYTF
cdr3_nt: TGTGCCAGCTCACCACCGGCGCCCGTCAACTTTAACTATGGCTACACCTTC

clone_size: -
j_call: TRBJ1-5
v_call: TRBV29-1
d_call: -
cdr3_aa: CSVPPLRNAGNSNQPQHF
cdr3_nt: TGCAGCGTTCCTCCGTTAAGGAACGCAGGAAATAGCAATCAGCCCCAGCATTTT

clone_size: -
j_call: TRBJ2-1
v_call: TRBV12-3/TRBV12-4
d_call: TRBD1
cdr3_aa: CASSRTGGNFYNEQFF
cdr3_nt: TGTGCCAGCAGTCGGACAGGGGGTAATTTCTACAATGAGCAGTTCTTC

clone_size: -
j_call: TRBJ1-5
v_call: TRBV27
d_call: TRBD1
cdr3_aa: CASSFSGGANQPQHF
cdr3_nt: TGTGCCAGCAGTTTTTCAGGGGGGGCTAATCAGCCCCAGCATTTT

clone_size: once
j_call: TRBJ2-1
v_call: TRBV24-1
d_call: -
cdr3_aa: CATSDSSESSYNEQFF
cdr3_nt: TGTGCCACCAGTGATAGTAGTGAGAGCTCCTACAATGAGCAGTTCTTC

clone_size: -
j_call: TRBJ2-1
v_call: TRBV4-3
d_call: TRBD2
cdr3_aa: CASSQGGLAGVLSSYNEQFF
cdr3_nt: TGCGCCAGCAGCCAAGGAGGGCTAGCGGGGGTACTTAGCTCCTACAATGAGCAGTTCTTC

clone_size: -
j_call: TRBJ1-1
v_call: TRBV30
d_call: -
cdr3_aa: CAWEGSTEAFF
cdr3_nt: TGTGCCTGGGAGGGGAGCACTGAAGCTTTCTTT

clone_size: once
j_call: TRBJ1-2
v_call: TRBV3-1
d_call: TRBD1
cdr3_aa: CASSQAPADRGLGGYTF
cdr3_nt: TGTGCCAGCAGCCAAGCGCCTGCAGACAGGGGGTTGGGAGGCTACACCTTC

clone_size: -
j_call: TRBJ1-1
v_call: TRBV28
d_call: -
cdr3_aa: CASSSPPQENTEAFF
cdr3_nt: TGTGCCAGCAGTTCTCCTCCCCAAGAGAACACTGAAGCTTTCTTT

clone_size: -
j_call: TRBJ2-6
v_call: TRBV5-1
d_call: TRBD1
cdr3_aa: CASSTGTGTSGANVLTF
cdr3_nt: TGCGCCAGCAGCACCGGGACAGGCACCTCTGGGGCCAACGTCCTGACTTTC

clone_size: once
j_call: TRBJ2-1
v_call: TRBV24-1
d_call: TRBD2
cdr3_aa: CATSDIAGGPSNEQFF
cdr3_nt: TGTGCCACCAGTGACATAGCGGGGGGGCCCTCGAATGAGCAGTTCTTC

clone_size: -
j_call: TRBJ1-2
v_call: TRBV29-1
d_call: TRBD1
cdr3_aa: CSVDRTGVSYGYTF
cdr3_nt: TGCAGCGTAGACAGGACAGGAGTTTCCTATGGCTACACCTTC

clone_size: -
j_call: TRBJ1-2
v_call: TRBV3-1
d_call: TRBD1
cdr3_aa: CASSRRQGAPGGYTF
cdr3_nt: TGTGCCAGCAGCCGCCGACAGGGGGCGCCGGGAGGCTACACCTTC

clone_size: -
j_call: TRBJ1-6
v_call: TRBV4-1
d_call: TRBD1
cdr3_aa: CASSQDPVGQVNSPLHF
cdr3_nt: TGCGCCAGCAGCCAAGACCCTGTCGGACAGGTTAATTCACCCCTCCACTTT

clone_size: -
j_call: TRBJ2-6
v_call: TRBV11-3
d_call: -
cdr3_aa: CASSLDGGANVLTF
cdr3_nt: TGTGCCAGCAGCTTAGATGGTGGGGCCAACGTCCTGACTTTC

clone_size: -
j_call: TRBJ1-1
v_call: TRBV7-9
d_call: -
cdr3_aa: CASSLDRSGAFF
cdr3_nt: TGTGCCAGCAGCTTAGACAGGTCTGGTGCTTTCTTT

clone_size: -
j_call: TRBJ2-6
v_call: TRBV29-1
d_call: -
cdr3_aa: CSVVEGTASGANVLTF
cdr3_nt: TGCAGCGTTGTCGAGGGTACCGCCTCTGGGGCCAACGTCCTGACTTTC

clone_size: -
j_call: TRBJ1-2
v_call: TRBV4-2
d_call: -
cdr3_aa: CASSQGTAGLGAGGYTF
cdr3_nt: TGTGCCAGCAGCCAAGGAACCGCAGGGCTAGGGGCCGGTGGCTACACCTTC

clone_size: -
j_call: TRBJ2-3
v_call: TRBV7-2
d_call: -
cdr3_aa: CASSFGGPDTQYF
cdr3_nt: TGTGCCAGCAGCTTTGGGGGGCCAGATACGCAGTATTTT

clone_size: -
j_call: TRBJ2-7
v_call: TRBV7-9
d_call: -
cdr3_aa: CASSLGQGRGEQYF
cdr3_nt: TGTGCCAGCAGCTTAGGGCAGGGACGGGGCGAGCAGTACTTC

clone_size: -
j_call: TRBJ2-1
v_call: TRBV20-1
d_call: TRBD1
cdr3_aa: CSGFLDRVNEQFF
cdr3_nt: TGCAGTGGCTTTCTCGACAGGGTCAATGAGCAGTTCTTC

clone_size: -
j_call: TRBJ1-1
v_call: TRBV2
d_call: -
cdr3_aa: CASTPEAGNTEAFF
cdr3_nt: TGTGCCAGCACTCCCGAAGCAGGGAACACTGAAGCTTTCTTT

clone_size: -
j_call: TRBJ1-1
v_call: TRBV5-1
d_call: -
cdr3_aa: CASSWARENTEAFF
cdr3_nt: TGCGCCAGCAGCTGGGCTCGGGAGAACACTGAAGCTTTCTTT

clone_size: -
j_call: TRBJ2-7
v_call: TRBV5-6
d_call: TRBD1
cdr3_aa: CASSLLGQGRYEQYF
cdr3_nt: TGTGCCAGCAGCTTGCTGGGACAGGGGAGGTACGAGCAGTACTTC